A single sample gave rise to the 19 T cell receptor beta chains below, sequenced in a study of blood T cell repertoires in COVID-19 (dated by TCRdb to the early 2020s). The method was the immunoSEQ multiplex PCR assay. The clones in this table, taken by TCRdb from immuneACCESS, are in-frame only. Not every clone is retained; where verified, under half of the shortfall comes from an unresolved V gene, and the cause of the rest is unknown. The sample table lists 250,000 to 300,000 clones, about nine tenths of them with a count of one. The ten largest clones represent approximately 1.6% of the sample. The sample was peripheral blood. The receptors were sampled from a woman in her 40s who had recovered from COVID-19.

The gene calls are TRBV13 and TRBJ1-3; 7 bases are shared with TRBD1. After removal of 4 bases from V and 4 bases from J, the junction contained 16 bases not matched to a gene. Germline CDR1 reads PRHDT; CDR2 reads FYEKMQ (reference sequence). The CDR3 is made up of 18 amino acids. CDR3 amino acids: CASSSKRLKGAQGNTIYF. CDR3 DNA: TGTGCCAGCAGCTCCAAACGGCTAAAGGGGGCGCAAGGAAACACCATATATTTT.

The chain links TRBV28 to TRBJ1-6; D is perhaps TRBD1 (6 bases). The germline V gene has CDR1 MDHEN and CDR2 SYDVKM. The germline V and J ends were trimmed by 6 bases and 6 bases, with 21 bases remaining between them. This CDR3 spans 17 amino acids. This chain's CDR3 is CASRYKSMGAANSPLHF. The CDR3 bases are TGTGCCAGCAGGTATAAAAGCATGGGGGCGGCTAATTCACCCCTCCACTTT.

Regarding this clone: The junction shows a germline mismatch at one end, possibly a read error. The CDR3 nucleotides read TGTGCCTGGGGGACGACCCAGGAAACCCCCCGCCTTTTT. This codes for CAWGTTQETPRLF. The chain combines TRBV30 with TRBJ1-4, with D possibly being TRBD1 (5 bases). The CDR3 length is 13 residues. Per the germline V gene, CDR1 is GTSNPN and CDR2 is SVGIG (reference sequence).

This chain links TRBV5-4 with TRBJ2-7, with D unclear. The ends were cut back, 1 base at V and 1 base at J, with 6 bases in the middle. Germline assignment: CDR1 SGHNT and CDR2 YYREEE (reference sequence). The CDR3 runs to 13 residues. This chain's CDR3 is CASSLLQSYEQYF. DNA for the CDR3: TGTGCCAGCAGCTTGTTACAGTCCTACGAGCAGTACTTC.

The rearrangement uses TRBV10-3 and TRBJ1-2; the D gene is possibly TRBD1 (6 bases). Trimming left V 8 bases short and J 6 bases short, with 16 bases between. The CDR3 spans 13 residues. Germline CDR1 and CDR2: ENHRY and SYGVKD. CDR3 residues: CAILTSGVHGYTF. The CDR3 DNA reads TGTGCCATCTTGACCTCAGGGGTGCATGGCTACACCTTC.

The V and J genes are TRBV11-3 and TRBJ2-1; D is uncertain. Trimming cost V 2 bases and J 7 bases, with 12 bases left between them. Germline-derived CDR1 and CDR2 are SGHNT and YENEEA. The CDR3 is made up of 14 amino acids. DNA of the CDR3: TGTGCCAGCAGCTTACGAAGCGTTGGGAATGAGCAGTTCTTC. Protein product: CASSLRSVGNEQFF.

The rearrangement joins TRBV18 to TRBJ2-7; TRBD1 matches at 9 bases. The ends lost 1 base at V and 5 bases at J; junction bases unmatched: 3. Germline assignment: CDR1 KGHSH and CDR2 LQKENI. CDR3 length: 14 residues. CDR3 in DNA: TGTGCCAGCTCACCACGGGGACAGGGCCACGAGCAGTACTTC. It encodes CASSPRGQGHEQYF.

The rearrangement links TRBV10-1 to TRBJ1-1; tentatively, D is TRBD1 (5 bases). Trimming took 0 bases from V and 8 from J, leaving 10 bases between them. Germline CDR1 is WNHNN and CDR2 is SYGVQD (reference sequence). This CDR3 has 13 residues. The DNA for the CDR3 is TGCGCCAGCAGTGAGTCGGTGGGGGGGGAAGCTTTCTTT. This gives the protein CASSESVGGEAFF.

The CDR3 nucleotides read TGCGCCAGCAGCTTGTTGGGGACAGGGATTGCGGAGACCCAGTACTTC. Translation: CASSLLGTGIAETQYF. V is TRBV5-1 and J is TRBJ2-5; 9 nucleotides line up with TRBD1. The CDR3 sequence is 16 residues long. The junction had 9 bases not matched to a gene; V was cut back by 1 base and J by 5 bases. The germline CDR1 and CDR2 sequences are SGHRS and YFSETQ.

V is TRBV9 and J is TRBJ1-2; the D gene is possibly TRBD1 (5 bases). V shed 3 bases and J shed 0 bases, with 18 bases lying between them. This CDR3 has 17 amino acids. In germline, CDR1 is SGDLS, CDR2 YYNGEE. CDR3 sequence: CASSGPLGRGSNYGYTF. For the CDR3, the DNA is TGTGCCAGCAGCGGCCCCCTCGGGAGGGGATCTAACTATGGCTACACCTTC.

The chain has TRBV9 and TRBJ1-1; the match to TRBD1 covers 8 bases. CDR3 size: 14 residues. The J segment lost 1 base and the V segment lost 2 bases, leaving 1 base of the junction unmatched. The germline V gene encodes CDR1 SGDLS and CDR2 YYNGEE. CDR3 sequence (DNA): TGTGCCAGCAGCGTCACAGGGGGGAACACTGAAGCTTTCTTT. It is translated as CASSVTGGNTEAFF.

This sequence joins TRBV19 and TRBJ1-1; D possibly corresponds to TRBD1 (6 bases). Germline CDR1 LNHDA, CDR2 SQIVND (reference sequence). Trimming shortened V by 3 bases and J by 0 bases, and 17 bases separated the two germline ends. The CDR3 runs to 17 residues. CDR3 coding DNA: TGTGCCAGTAGTATGAACCTCCGGGACACGGTGAACACTGAAGCTTTCTTT. Encoded protein: CASSMNLRDTVNTEAFF.

V is TRBV6-5 and J is TRBJ1-3; the D is unclear. The CDR3 is 15 amino acids. Trimming cost V 6 bases and J 4 bases, with 16 bases left between them. CDR1 is MNHEY and CDR2 is SVGAGI in the germline V gene. CDR3 region: CASSATLGFGNTIYF. In DNA, the CDR3 is TGTGCCAGCAGCGCTACCCTCGGGTTCGGAAACACCATATATTTT.

The chain links TRBV5-1 to TRBJ2-1; D is possibly TRBD2 (6 bases). Germline-derived CDR1 and CDR2 are SGHRS and YFSETQ. The V gene lost 4 bases and the J gene lost 7 bases, with 15 bases spanning the gap. This CDR3 contains 14 residues. CDR3 coding DNA: TGCGCCAGCAGCCCCGCGGGGCGCCTAAATGAGCAGTTCTTC. Amino acid sequence: CASSPAGRLNEQFF.

The rearrangement links TRBV4-1 to TRBJ2-7; 8 positions agree with TRBD1. This CDR3 has 15 amino acids. CDR1 MGHRA and CDR2 YSYEKL come from the germline V gene. Trimming took 1 base from V and 4 from J; bases not matched to a gene: 6. Written as DNA, the CDR3 is TGCGCCAGCAGCCAAGGTTCAGGGGGCTTGTACGAGCAGTACTTC. It codes for CASSQGSGGLYEQYF.

This clone showed up just a few times. This same CDR3 is encoded by further DNA sequences in the sample. The gene calls are TRBV4-1 and TRBJ2-2, with 8 bases matching TRBD1. V shed 1 base and J 5 bases; nucleotides not matched to a gene: 3. In germline, CDR1 is MGHRA, CDR2 YSYEKL. CDR3 length equals 15 residues. The CDR3 protein is CASSQGTGLTGELFF. For the CDR3, the DNA is TGCGCCAGCAGCCAAGGGACAGGGTTGACCGGGGAGCTGTTTTTT.

The rearrangement joins TRBV29-1 to TRBJ1-1; TRBD1 is a possible D gene (6 bases). The CDR3 contains 13 residues. The germline V gene has CDR1 SQVTM and CDR2 ANQGSEA. The V end was cut by 7 bases, the J end by 1 base, with 13 bases between. DNA for the CDR3: TGCAGCGCCCGGGGGGGGCAGAACACTGAAGCTTTCTTT. Its translation is CSARGGQNTEAFF. The whole variable domain, remainder taken from reference TRBV29-1 and TRBJ1-1, is SAVISQKPSRDICQRGTSLTIQCQVDSQVTMMFWYRQQPGQSLTLIATANQGSEATYESGFVIDKFPISRPNLTFSTLTVSNMSPEDSSIYLCSARGGQNTEAFFGQGTRLTVV.

The chain carries TRBV7-9 and TRBJ1-1, with D possibly being TRBD1 (5 bases). Germline values: CDR1 SEHNR, CDR2 FQNEAQ (reference sequence). The CDR3 consists of 15 residues. With 4 bases removed from V and 0 bases from J, the gap between germline ends came to 12 bases. The CDR3 sequence: CASSSKTALNTEAFF. The CDR3 DNA reads TGTGCCAGCAGCTCCAAGACAGCATTGAACACTGAAGCTTTCTTT.

The CDR3 spells CASSIQGSPLHF. CDR3 nucleotide sequence: TGTGCCAGTAGTATACAGGGTTCACCCCTCCACTTT. The rearrangement joins TRBV19 to TRBJ1-6; a weak D match, TRBD1 (5 bases). V was clipped by 2 bases and J by 9 bases, with 5 bases between them. Germline values: CDR1 LNHDA, CDR2 SQIVND (reference sequence). The CDR3 runs to 12 residues.